This T cell receptor (beta chain) is from a study of response to subunit inactivated influenza vaccine. Findings and limits, study-wide: It was the authors' suggestion that each seasonal influenza vaccination recruits few new T cells.

TCRdb passed the RT-PCR reads through MiXCR, listing each CDR3 protein once. The sample includes about half a million distinct CDR3 sequences, roughly 9.7% of them seen just once. Per the germline V gene, CDR1 is WNHNN and CDR2 is SYGVQD (reference sequence). The CDR3 extends over 16 amino acids. Trimming pared 4 bases from V and 6 bases from J, leaving 19 bases between. This clonotype occurred many times. Antigen: not known. The sequence was obtained from a man over 45 who received an inactivated influenza vaccine. The chain combines TRBV10-1 with TRBJ2-1, with D maybe TRBD2 (6 bases). The sample was PBMCs from blood, taken 40 to 50 days after vaccination. The CDR3 loop reads CASSATLYTSINEQFF. The DNA for the CDR3 is TGCGCCAGCAGTGCAACTTTATACACTAGCATCAATGAGCAGTTCTTC.